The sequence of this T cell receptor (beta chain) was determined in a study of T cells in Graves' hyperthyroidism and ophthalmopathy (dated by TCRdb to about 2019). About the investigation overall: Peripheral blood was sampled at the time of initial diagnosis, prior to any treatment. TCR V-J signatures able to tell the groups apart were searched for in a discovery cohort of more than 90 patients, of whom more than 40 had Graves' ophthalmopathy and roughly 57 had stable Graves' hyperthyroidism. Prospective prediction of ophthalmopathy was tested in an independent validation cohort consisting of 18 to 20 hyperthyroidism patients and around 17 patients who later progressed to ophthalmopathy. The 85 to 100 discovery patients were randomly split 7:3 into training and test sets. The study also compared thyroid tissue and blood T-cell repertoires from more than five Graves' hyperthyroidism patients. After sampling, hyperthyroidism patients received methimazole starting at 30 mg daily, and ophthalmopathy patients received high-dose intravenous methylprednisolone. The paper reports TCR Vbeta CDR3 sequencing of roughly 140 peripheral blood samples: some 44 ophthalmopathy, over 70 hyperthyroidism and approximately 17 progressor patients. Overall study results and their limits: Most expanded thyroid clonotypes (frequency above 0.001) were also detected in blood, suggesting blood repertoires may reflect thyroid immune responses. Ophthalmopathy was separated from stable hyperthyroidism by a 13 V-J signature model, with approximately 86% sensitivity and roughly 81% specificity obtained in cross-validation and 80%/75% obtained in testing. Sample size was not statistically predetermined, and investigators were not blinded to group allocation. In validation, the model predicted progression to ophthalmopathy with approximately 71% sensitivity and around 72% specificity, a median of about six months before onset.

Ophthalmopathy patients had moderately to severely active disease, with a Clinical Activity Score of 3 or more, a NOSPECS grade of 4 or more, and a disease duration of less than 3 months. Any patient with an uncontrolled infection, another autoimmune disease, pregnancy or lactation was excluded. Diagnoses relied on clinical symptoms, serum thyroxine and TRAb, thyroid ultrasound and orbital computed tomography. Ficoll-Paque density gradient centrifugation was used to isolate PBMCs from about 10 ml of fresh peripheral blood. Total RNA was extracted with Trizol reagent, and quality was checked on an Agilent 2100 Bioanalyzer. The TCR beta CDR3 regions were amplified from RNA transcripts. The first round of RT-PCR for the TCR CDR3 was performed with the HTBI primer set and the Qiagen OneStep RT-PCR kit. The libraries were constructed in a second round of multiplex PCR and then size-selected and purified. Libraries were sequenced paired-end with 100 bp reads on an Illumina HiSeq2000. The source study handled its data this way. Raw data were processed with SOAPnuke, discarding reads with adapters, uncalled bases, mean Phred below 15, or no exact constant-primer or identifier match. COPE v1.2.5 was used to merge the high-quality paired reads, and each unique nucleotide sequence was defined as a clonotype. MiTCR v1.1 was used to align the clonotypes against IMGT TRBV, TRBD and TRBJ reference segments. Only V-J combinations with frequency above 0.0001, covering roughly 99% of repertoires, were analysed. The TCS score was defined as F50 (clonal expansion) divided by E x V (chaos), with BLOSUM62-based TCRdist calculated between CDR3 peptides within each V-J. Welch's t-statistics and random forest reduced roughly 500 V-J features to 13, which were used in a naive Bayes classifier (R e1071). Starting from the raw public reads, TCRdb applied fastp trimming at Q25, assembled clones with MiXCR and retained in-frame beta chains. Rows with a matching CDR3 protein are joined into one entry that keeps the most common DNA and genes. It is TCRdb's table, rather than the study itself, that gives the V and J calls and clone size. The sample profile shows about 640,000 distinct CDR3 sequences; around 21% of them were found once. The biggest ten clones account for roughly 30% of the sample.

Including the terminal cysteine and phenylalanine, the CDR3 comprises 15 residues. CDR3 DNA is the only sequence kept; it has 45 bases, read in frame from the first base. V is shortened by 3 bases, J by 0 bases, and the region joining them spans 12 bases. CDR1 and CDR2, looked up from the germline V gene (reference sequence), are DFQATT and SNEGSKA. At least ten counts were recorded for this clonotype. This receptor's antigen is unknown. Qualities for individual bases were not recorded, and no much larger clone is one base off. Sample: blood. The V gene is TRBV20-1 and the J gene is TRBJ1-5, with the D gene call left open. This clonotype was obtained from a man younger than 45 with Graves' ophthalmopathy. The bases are TGCAGTGCTAGGTCCCTGCGGTATAGCAATCAGCCCCAGCATTTT. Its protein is CSARSLRYSNQPQHF.